The next 22 T cell receptor beta chains were all read from a single sample in a study of blood T cell repertoires in COVID-19. Libraries were prepared by immunoSEQ multiplex PCR; TCRdb keeps only in-frame clonotypes and omits some of them. The data hold just over 150,000 clones, with more than 80% observed a single time. The material sequenced was peripheral blood. Source of these receptors: a woman aged 40 to 50 with acute or convalescent COVID-19.

This chain uses TRBV28 with TRBJ2-3; D is perhaps TRBD2 (5 bases). Germline CDR1 and CDR2: MDHEN and SYDVKM. The CDR3 runs 17 residues. The V end lost 7 bases, the J end lost 6 bases, and 26 bases lay between the germline ends. The CDR3 nucleotides read TGTGCCAGCACCGACGAGATGGGCGGGCGAGGAAAGGATACGCAGTATTTT. Its translation: CASTDEMGGRGKDTQYF. Full variable domain (rest looked up from reference TRBV28 and TRBJ2-3): DVKVTQSSRYLVKRTGEKVFLECVQDMDHENMFWYRQDPGLGLRLIYFSYDVKMKEKGDIPEGYSVSREKKERFSLILESASTNQTSMYLCASTDEMGGRGKDTQYFGPGTRLTVL.

This chain connects TRBV6-2 or TRBV6-3 to TRBJ2-7, with 13 bases lining up with TRBD2. The CDR3 runs to 16 residues. Germline-derived CDR1 and CDR2 are MNHEY and SVGEGT. V lost 0 bases and J lost 4; bases outside the gene matches: 3. The DNA for the CDR3 is TGTGCCAGCAGTTACTCGACTAGCGGGGGGAGATACGAGCAGTACTTC. Translation gives CASSYSTSGGRYEQYF.

J is TRBJ2-3 and V is TRBV7-2; 15 nucleotides align to TRBD2. This CDR3 has 15 residues. Germline CDR1 is SGHTA and CDR2 is FQGNSA. The junction had 6 bases not matched to a gene; V was cut back by 5 bases and J by 9 bases. The CDR3 bases are TGTGCCAGCAGCACCAGGACTAGCGGGAGGGGAACGCAGTATTTT. Its translation is CASSTRTSGRGTQYF.

This clone was found a few times. The rearrangement joins TRBV27 to TRBJ1-6; 7 bases agree with TRBD1. Germline-derived CDR1 and CDR2 are MNHEY and SMNVEV (reference sequence). Trimming cost V 4 bases and J 7 bases; bases outside gene matches: 4. The CDR3 runs to 14 residues. The CDR3 here is CASSSDRVNSPLHF. The CDR3 DNA reads as TGTGCCAGCAGTTCTGACAGGGTAAATTCACCCCTCCACTTT.

The chain combines TRBV5-1 with TRBJ1-6; a weak D match, TRBD1 (6 bases). Looked up from germline, CDR1 is SGHRS and CDR2 is YFSETQ. Deletions cut 5 bases from V and 7 bases from J, with 13 bases between. The length of the CDR3 is 14 residues. This CDR3 reads CASRSGVENSPLHF. The CDR3 coding sequence is TGCGCCAGCAGGTCAGGGGTCGAAAATTCACCCCTCCACTTT.

The chain combines TRBV6-1 with TRBJ1-5; D is unclear. With 1 base removed from V and 4 bases from J, the gap between germline ends came to 11 bases. The CDR3 has 15 residues. The germline V gene encodes CDR1 MNHNS and CDR2 SASEGT. CDR3 sequence: CASSEEEGTNQPQHF. For the CDR3, the DNA is TGTGCCAGCAGTGAAGAGGAGGGAACAAATCAGCCCCAGCATTTT.

The chain is built from TRBV29-1 and TRBJ1-1; tentative D call: TRBD1 (5 bases). The CDR3 has 15 amino acids. The V gene lost 3 bases and the J gene lost 2 bases, with 16 bases spanning the gap. The germline gives CDR1 SQVTM, CDR2 ANQGSEA. CDR3 amino acids: CSVDPVSGSNTEAFF. The CDR3 nucleotides read TGCAGCGTTGACCCGGTTTCAGGGTCTAACACTGAAGCTTTCTTT.

The chain couples TRBV12-5 to TRBJ1-6, with a possible D match to TRBD1 (5 bases). CDR1 and CDR2 from the germline V gene are LGHNT and FRNRAP. The CDR3 consists of 20 residues. V lost 0 bases to trimming and J lost 0 bases, with 18 bases between them. CDR3 sequence reads: CASGLVLTGLTSSYNSPLHF. In DNA, the CDR3 is TGTGCTAGTGGTTTGGTCCTTACAGGTCTTACGAGCTCCTATAATTCACCCCTCCACTTT.

J is TRBJ2-7 and V is TRBV28; the match to TRBD1 covers 9 bases. Germline V gene lookup returns CDR1 MDHEN and CDR2 SYDVKM. The CDR3 consists of 13 residues. Losses at the gene ends were 8 bases for V and 4 bases for J; bases not matched to a gene: 6. In nucleotides, the CDR3 is TGTGCCAGCCTGGGGACAGGGTTTTACGAGCAGTACTTC. Protein product: CASLGTGFYEQYF.

This sequence joins TRBV11-3 and TRBJ2-1; TRBD2 aligns across 7 bases. Germline V gives CDR1 SGHNT, CDR2 YENEEA. The length of the CDR3 is 16 residues. The V gene end was trimmed by 5 bases and the J gene end by 3 bases; junction bases not matched to a gene: 10. The CDR3 is CASSPSSGTIYNEQFF. The CDR3 region has the DNA TGTGCCAGCAGCCCGTCCAGCGGGACGATCTACAATGAGCAGTTCTTC.

V gene TRBV6-6 combines with J gene TRBJ2-5; 12 bases line up with TRBD2. Trimming removed 5 bases from V and 4 bases from J; junction bases left unmatched: 17. The CDR3 has 19 amino acids. In germline, CDR1 is MNHNY, CDR2 SVGAGI (reference sequence). The CDR3 region has the DNA TGTGCCAGCAGTCTTACGGCCAAGACTAGCGGGAGACGCCGAGAGACCCAGTACTTC. Translating gives CASSLTAKTSGRRRETQYF.

The chain has TRBV6-5 and TRBJ2-7; D gene uncertain. Per germline, CDR1 MNHEY and CDR2 SVGAGI. Trimming removed 5 bases at V and 6 bases at J, with 14 bases between. This CDR3 comprises 13 residues. In nucleotides, the CDR3 is TGTGCCAGCAGTCGCAAGAGCACCGGCGAGCAGTACTTC. Its translation: CASSRKSTGEQYF.

In its sample, this clone was seen once. The chain has TRBV7-3 and TRBJ2-3, with TRBD2 matching over 10 bases. This CDR3 is 15 amino acids long. Trimming removed 6 bases from V and 7 bases from J; junction bases left unmatched: 10. In germline, CDR1 is SGHTA, CDR2 FQGTGA. The CDR3 DNA reads as TGTGCCAGCAGTCTAGCGGGGGACCCGGGTAATACGCAGTATTTT. It translates to CASSLAGDPGNTQYF.

V is TRBV23-1 and J is TRBJ1-2; D is unclear. TRBV23-1 is assigned to the ORF class and has an uncertain function. V was shortened by 2 bases and J by 1 base, with 14 bases between the two germline ends. This CDR3 region has 16 residues. The CDR3 DNA follows: TGCGCCAGCAGTCAAAGGGAGGGATTGGGTAACTATGGCTACACCTTC. Protein: CASSQREGLGNYGYTF.

About this clone: The sample has other DNA sequences that encode this CDR3 too. This rearrangement joins TRBV19 to TRBJ1-2, with 7 bases fitting TRBD1. Germline CDR1 is LNHDA and CDR2 is SQIVND (reference sequence). The CDR3 contains 14 residues. Trimming cost V 3 bases and J 2 bases; bases outside gene matches: 3. The chain's CDR3 is CASSILQGNYGYTF. The DNA of the CDR3 is TGTGCCAGTAGTATCCTACAGGGGAACTATGGCTACACCTTC.

The chain joins TRBV4-1 to TRBJ2-1; a possible D gene is TRBD2 (6 bases). The CDR3 is 15 residues long. Germline V gene lookup returns CDR1 MGHRA and CDR2 YSYEKL. V was pared by 4 bases and J by 6 bases, with 16 bases between. The CDR3 DNA is TGCGCCAGCAGCCCCCGACTAGATAGCGGCAATGAGCAGTTCTTC. It is translated as CASSPRLDSGNEQFF.

The V gene is TRBV6-5, the J gene TRBJ2-2; TRBD2 might be the D (6 bases). CDR1 and CDR2 (germline): MNHEY, SVGAGI. V lost 5 bases, J lost 4 bases, and 11 bases lay in between. The CDR3 is made up of 14 amino acids. Written as DNA, the CDR3 is TGTGCCAGCAGTCACCTGGGGGGCACCGGGGAGCTGTTTTTT. This translates into CASSHLGGTGELFF.

Only one count was recorded for this clone. The chain has TRBV7-9 and TRBJ1-1, with 8 bases that match TRBD1. J was trimmed by 3 bases and V by 5 bases; bases with no gene match: 8. The CDR3 consists of 15 residues. Germline V gene lookup returns CDR1 SEHNR and CDR2 FQNEAQ (reference sequence). CDR3 DNA: TGTGCCAGCAGCGACCGACAGGGGTTCGACACTGAAGCTTTCTTT. Translating gives CASSDRQGFDTEAFF. Together with reference TRBV7-9 and TRBJ1-1, the CDR3 gives the full variable domain: DTGVSQNPRHKITKRGQNVTFRCDPISEHNRLYWYRQTLGQGPEFLTYFQNEAQLEKSRLLSDRFSAERPKGSFSTLEIQRTEQGDSAMYLCASSDRQGFDTEAFFGQGTRLTVV.

The genes are TRBV7-2 and TRBJ1-4, with a weak D call TRBD1 (5 bases). The V end lost 5 bases, the J end lost 3 bases, and 13 bases lay between the germline ends. CDR3 length: 15 amino acids. Germline CDR1 SGHTA, CDR2 FQGNSA. The chain's CDR3 is CASSKNGAANEKLFF. DNA for the CDR3: TGTGCCAGCAGCAAGAATGGGGCAGCTAATGAAAAACTGTTTTTT. The full variable domain, completed using reference TRBV7-2 and TRBJ1-4, is GAGVSQSPSNKVTEKGKDVELRCDPISGHTALYWYRQSLGQGLEFLIYFQGNSAPDKSGLPSDRFSAERTGGSVSTLTIQRTQQEDSAVYLCASSKNGAANEKLFFGSGTQLSVL.

The V call is TRBV5-1, the J call TRBJ2-1; 8 bases are shared with TRBD1. With V trimmed by 3 bases and J by 0 bases, 2 bases remained unmatched. Looked up from germline, CDR1 is SGHRS and CDR2 is YFSETQ. CDR3 length: 15 residues. The chain's CDR3 is CASSSGQGSYNEQFF. The DNA of the CDR3 is TGCGCCAGCAGCTCCGGACAGGGCTCCTACAATGAGCAGTTCTTC.

J is TRBJ2-1 and V is TRBV28, with 7 bases that match TRBD1. Losses at the gene ends were 1 base for V and 0 bases for J; bases not matched to a gene: 12. Germline CDR1 MDHEN, CDR2 SYDVKM. This CDR3 spans 19 amino acids. The CDR3 sequence is CASSLLVGQRPSSYNEQFF. The CDR3 nucleotides are TGTGCCAGCAGTTTATTAGTGGGACAGCGTCCGAGCTCCTACAATGAGCAGTTCTTC.

V usage is TRBV10-2 and J usage is TRBJ2-1, with 8 bases aligning to TRBD2. Germline values: CDR1 WSHSY, CDR2 SAAADI. V shed 6 bases, J shed 9 bases, and the junction held 10 bases outside the gene matches. This CDR3 region has 14 residues. The CDR3 is CASSETRGGPEQFF. CDR3 nucleotide sequence: TGCGCCAGCAGCGAGACACGGGGGGGCCCTGAGCAGTTCTTC.